This T cell receptor beta chain was profiled in a study of CD8 T cells in acute hepatitis C reinfection listed by TCRdb under 2021. In terms of the full investigation: The study profiled the TCRbeta repertoire of CD8+ T cells specific for the HCV NS3-1073 epitope during acute infection and after viral clearance. Paired acute and follow-up samples were contributed by four spontaneous resolvers. What the work shows at the level of the full study, not this receptor alone: About a dozen public clonotypes were found regardless of outcome, and V04-02/J02-02 was used by one public clonotype. CDR3 sequences shared with other epitopes were rare, and differing sequencing approaches may have limited exact matching. NS3-1073 specific cells were too rare to sort in chronically infected subjects, so no follow-up repertoires exist for those subjects. Because bulk sequencing covered only the TCRbeta chain, the alphabeta pairing of public clonotypes could not be determined. High diversity was observed in NS3-1073 specific repertoires, and no significant differences in diversity were found between acute resolver, follow-up resolver and acute chronic samples. TRBV04 and TRBV06 gene families were preferentially used in all groups, and this usage was not explained by overrepresentation in the naive pool.

Genomic DNA was extracted from FACS-sorted cells, and TCRbeta chain sequencing was performed through the commercial immunoSEQ service. The authors' analysis ran thus. Repertoire data were analyzed with ImmunoSEQ Analyzer software v3.0 and R v3.5.1. Only productive rearrangements were analyzed, because any sequences with stop codons or out-of-frame rearrangements were filtered out. The sequencing provider supplied the Simpson diversity, Shannon entropy, CDR3 length and nucleotide addition metrics. Based on frequency, clonotypes were placed into dominant, sub-dominant, low or lowest abundance groups, and clonotypes under 0.1% were left out of most analyses. A CDR3 amino acid clonotype was designated public if detected in at least two subjects at a cumulative frequency of at least 0.5%. TCRdb took over this immuneACCESS table, retaining in-frame rearrangements with V and J assigned. Such tables are incomplete; in checked studies, under half of the missing clones stem from an unresolved V gene, and the remainder is unexplained. From that table come the V and J calls and clone size; the DNA was used to work out D and trimming. This sample gives 30,000 to 40,000 clones in total; roughly 89% of them show up just once. The ten largest clones take up 0.4% to 0.5% of the sample.

V trim: 6 bases; J trim: 5 bases; unmatched bases: 5. The CDR3 goes from the cysteine to the phenylalanine over 14 residues. The DNA shown is the 42-base CDR3, in frame from base 1. CDR1 SEHNR and CDR2 FQNEAQ were looked up in the germline V gene (reference sequence). This specimen's time point label, interpreted: naive CD8 control sorted from an acute-time-point sample. Enrolled in the Montreal Hepatitis C Cohort (HEPCO) in Canada, the donors were people who inject drugs, and these donors were followed every 3 months. Acute primary HCV infection was defined as a positive HCV RNA or antibody test after a negative test within the previous 24 weeks. Cells were surface stained with CD3, CD8 and CD45RO antibodies, and an aqua fixable dye was used to exclude dead cells. 6 subjects who developed chronic infection, defined as HCV RNA positivity at 24 weeks, were also included in the cohort. Frozen stocks of peripheral blood mononuclear cells were first thawed, after which negative isolation of CD8+ T cells was carried out using the MACS CD8+ T cell Isolation Kit. Sorting of the cells was done on a BD FACSAria II cell sorter.

Details on this clone: There is no known antigen for this receptor. Base qualities are not at hand, and no much larger clone is one base apart.

Sequenced material: naive CD8+ T cells from PBMCs. What the cell subset or site label conveys for this sample: sorted total naive CD45RO-negative CD8+ T cells. This receptor was identified in a man aged 30 to 45 with chronic hepatitis C. The sequence is built from TRBV7-9 and TRBJ2-1; the central 9 bases match TRBD2. In nucleotides, the sequence is TGTGCCAGCAGTCGAATAGCGGGGGACAATGAGCAGTTCTTC. This is translated as CASSRIAGDNEQFF.